The entry below describes one T cell receptor (beta chain). Its antigen is currently unknown. Cells designated naive CD8 were CD45RO-negative and were positively selected for CCR7, with terminally differentiated effector memory CD45RA+ cells excluded. All of the donors resided in Nashville, Tennessee, and each was a Caucasian adult. This entry comes from a study of shared clonotypes between healthy human individuals. Study findings and constraints: Estimated richness values were generally larger in naive subsets than in memory subsets.

Germline-derived CDR1 and CDR2 are MNHNY and SVGAGI (reference sequence). V lost 2 bases and J lost 0, with 8 bases in between. This CDR3 is built from 14 residues. Data came from immunoSEQ multiplex PCR; TCRdb stores just in-frame clones and leaves some out. The sample shows just over 2,000,000 clones, just under 95% of them seen only once. The chain links TRBV6-6 to TRBJ2-7; no clear D. This receptor was identified in a man between 18 and 29 years old in good health. Sequenced sample: naive CD8+ T cells sorted from blood. CDR3 protein: CASSYPRGSYEQYF. The CDR3 coding sequence is TGTGCCAGCAGTTACCCCCGAGGCTCCTACGAGCAGTACTTC.